The T cell receptor beta chain under discussion was sequenced for a study of control samples from healthy donors and cancer patients. The CDR3 sequence is 14 residues long. V was cut by 4 bases and J by 5 bases, with 12 bases left in between. Germline-derived CDR1 and CDR2 are SGHNT and YYREEE (reference sequence). This clone was counted a few times. Clones were read by immunoSEQ multiplex PCR, and TCRdb kept only the in-frame ones, dropping some. This sample has over 20,000 clones, with 80% to 85% found just once. This chain connects TRBV5-4 to TRBJ1-4, with a weak D call TRBD1 (5 bases). The sample consisted of PBMCs. This clonotype was sampled from a man aged 60 to 69 with colorectal cancer. CDR3 coding DNA: TGTGCCAGCAGCCTGCCCGGGGACAATGAAAAACTGTTTTTT. Encoded protein: CASSLPGDNEKLFF.